These 29 T cell receptor beta chains originate from one sample sequenced in a study of T cells in Graves' hyperthyroidism and ophthalmopathy. Amplification of TCR beta CDR3 regions was performed using RNA transcripts as template. The HTBI primer set drove a first-round RT-PCR of the TCR CDR3. TCRdb passed the multiplex PCR reads through MiXCR, listing each CDR3 protein once. The table records approximately 95,000 distinct CDR3 sequences, 35% to 45% of them present only once. Sequenced: peripheral blood or thyroid tissue (not recorded which). The receptor source for this set is a woman aged 25 to 39 with Graves' hyperthyroidism.

V gene TRBV15 combines with J gene TRBJ2-7; D is unresolved. Germline V gene sequence: CDR1 LNHNV, CDR2 YYDKDF (reference sequence). The V and J ends lost 1 base and 2 bases respectively, with 6 bases between them. The CDR3 runs to 13 residues. Written as DNA, the CDR3 is TGTGCCACCAGCAGAGTCGCCCCCTACGAGCAGTACTTC. Translation gives CATSRVAPYEQYF.

This clonotype was picked up a small number of times. This may arise from a read error, as a much more abundant clone is one base away. V gene TRBV7-2 combines with J gene TRBJ2-7, with D hard to call. Germline-derived CDR1 and CDR2 are SGHTA and FQGNSA. The CDR3 extends over 13 amino acids. The CDR3 sequence: CASSQSLENEQCF. In DNA, the CDR3 is TGTGCCAGCAGCCAATCCCTAGAAAACGAGCAGTGCTTC.

This rearrangement joins TRBV28 to TRBJ2-7; D not resolved. Per the germline V gene, CDR1 is MDHEN and CDR2 is SYDVKM. V lost 5 bases, J lost 2 bases, and 13 bases lay in between. The CDR3 sequence is 14 residues long. This CDR3 reads CASSPNWIPYEQYF. The CDR3 nucleotides read TGTGCCAGCAGTCCCAATTGGATCCCCTACGAGCAGTACTTC.

This clonotype was seen many times. The chain joins TRBV4-1 to TRBJ2-5; 9 positions match TRBD2. CDR1 and CDR2 (germline): MGHRA, YSYEKL. The CDR3 covers 18 residues. V dropped 2 bases and J dropped 5; count of bases not matched to a gene: 15. The CDR3 DNA reads as TGCGCCAGCAGCCAACTCCCTGGAATAGCGGGAGTAGGGGAGACCCAGTACTTC. Translation: CASSQLPGIAGVGETQYF.

As for this clonotype: This is likely a read error, given that the CDR3 carries no conserved phenylalanine or tryptophan at its end. The chain is built from TRBV20-1 and TRBJ1-1; TRBD1 might be the D (5 bases). The germline V gene has CDR1 DFQATT and CDR2 SNEGSKA (reference sequence). The CDR3 has 15 amino acids. CDR3: CSARDRDRLNTEAFL. DNA of the CDR3: TGCAGTGCCAGAGATCGCGACAGATTGAACACTGAAGCTTTCCTT.

This clonotype was counted ten times or more. This chain uses TRBV28 with TRBJ2-5, with 9 bases identical to TRBD1. V gave up 5 bases and J gave up 5 bases; unmatched junction bases: 9. The CDR3 is made up of 15 amino acids. CDR1 and CDR2 (germline): MDHEN, SYDVKM. The CDR3 nucleotides are TGTGCCAGCAGTCCCGGACAGGGGTCTGGGGAGACCCAGTACTTC. It codes for CASSPGQGSGETQYF.

About this clonotype: This may arise from a read error, as a much more abundant clone is one base away. The CDR3 loop reads CASSPGALYEQCF. CDR3 nucleotide sequence: TGTGCCAGCAGCCCAGGGGCACTTTACGAGCAGTGCTTC. The V gene is TRBV6-1, the J gene TRBJ2-7, with TRBD1 as a possible D gene (6 bases). Germline CDR1 reads MNHNS; CDR2 reads SASEGT. CDR3 length: 13 amino acids.

This clonotype appeared many times. V usage is TRBV19 and J usage is TRBJ2-7; 12 bases agree with TRBD1. This CDR3 comprises 15 residues. In germline, CDR1 is LNHDA, CDR2 SQIVND (reference sequence). V was pared by 3 bases and J by 5 bases, with 5 bases of the junction left unmatched. CDR3 loop: CASSITGTGGNEQYF. In nucleotides, the CDR3 is TGTGCCAGTAGTATTACCGGGACAGGGGGCAACGAGCAGTACTTC.

The CDR3 region has the DNA TGTGCCAGCAGCTCCGGACAGGGCCGGCAGTACTTC. Its translation is CASSSGQGRQYF. J is TRBJ2-7 and V is TRBV11-2; 8 nucleotides line up with TRBD1. In germline, CDR1 is SGHAT, CDR2 FQNNGV. This CDR3 region has 12 residues. V lost 4 bases, J lost 9 bases, and 5 bases stayed unmatched.

Note on this clonotype: The junction departs from germline at one end; a sequencing error may be responsible. This chain joins TRBV11-2 and TRBJ2-3, with 8 nucleotides matching TRBD2. CDR1 is SGHAT and CDR2 is FQNNGV in the germline V gene. This CDR3 comprises 16 residues. CDR3 DNA sequence: TGTGCCAGCAGCTTATATTTTGCGGGAGGCCCAGATACGCGGTATTTT. It yields the protein CASSLYFAGGPDTRYF.

This clonotype was seen a handful of times. This chain links TRBV10-3 with TRBJ1-5; 7 nucleotides match TRBD1. CDR1 is ENHRY, CDR2 SYGVKD, per germline. The trim removed 5 bases at V and 0 bases at J, leaving 7 bases unmatched. This CDR3 is built from 16 residues. Here the CDR3 DNA reads TGTGCCATCAGTAGGCAGGGGGGGAATAGCAATCAGCCCCAGCATTTT. It is translated as CAISRQGGNSNQPQHF.

This clonotype was counted ten times or more. V and J are TRBV4-1 and TRBJ1-3; D perhaps matches TRBD1 (5 bases). CDR3 length equals 16 residues. V lost 0 bases, J lost 0 bases, and 9 bases lay in between. Per germline, CDR1 MGHRA and CDR2 YSYEKL. The CDR3 protein is CASSQDQGISGNTIYF. The CDR3 DNA reads as TGCGCCAGCAGCCAAGATCAGGGTATCTCTGGAAACACCATATATTTT.

This clonotype was observed many times. The chain links TRBV19 to TRBJ1-1, with 8 positions matching TRBD1. V was pared by 0 bases and J by 4 bases, with 13 bases of the junction left unmatched. This CDR3 is built from 18 residues. Germline V lookup: CDR1 LNHDA, CDR2 SQIVND (reference sequence). The DNA of the CDR3 is TGTGCCAGTAGTATAGATGTCGGGGAAATGACAGGGGCCACTGAAGCTTTCTTT. Translating it yields CASSIDVGEMTGATEAFF.

This clonotype was counted at least ten times. The chain uses TRBV10-3 and TRBJ1-6, with D possibly TRBD1 on 6 matching bases. The CDR3 extends over 14 amino acids. Germline values: CDR1 ENHRY, CDR2 SYGVKD. The V end lost 2 bases, the J end lost 9 bases, and 11 bases lay between the germline ends. CDR3 sequence: CAISEGGLSSPLHF. CDR3 nucleotide sequence: TGTGCCATCAGTGAGGGGGGGCTTAGTTCACCCCTCCACTTT.

Comment on this clonotype: Germline and junction disagree at one end, which may indicate a read error. This chain joins TRBV5-1 and TRBJ1-4, with a weak D call TRBD1 (5 bases). The length of the CDR3 is 15 residues. Germline assignment: CDR1 SGHRS and CDR2 YFSETQ. In nucleotides, the CDR3 is TGCGCCAGCAGTTTGGGGGACGCCCGAAATGAAAAACTGTTTTTT. Protein sequence: CASSLGDARNEKLFF.

In regard to this clonotype: One end of the junction does not line up with germline, which may come from a read error. The chain uses TRBV11-2 and TRBJ1-4; D remains unclear. Germline values: CDR1 SGHAT, CDR2 FQNNGV. This CDR3 spans 14 amino acids. CDR3 in DNA: TGTGCCAGCAGTTTGGGGAATCATAATGAAAGACTGTTTTTT. As protein: CASSLGNHNERLFF.

This clonotype was seen repeatedly, ten times or more. This rearrangement joins TRBV12-3 or TRBV12-4 to TRBJ1-5; 8 bases fit TRBD1. J was trimmed by 6 bases and V by 4 bases; bases with no gene match: 5. The CDR3 has 14 amino acids. The CDR3 sequence is CASSYGQGGQPQHF. The CDR3 nucleotides read TGTGCCAGCAGTTACGGACAGGGTGGTCAGCCCCAGCATTTT.

Concerning this clonotype itself: The final CDR3 position lacks the conserved phenylalanine or tryptophan, pointing to a likely read error. No DNA is shown, since the ends of the CDR3 on it are uncertain; the CDR3 is the one TCRdb lists. The V gene is TRBV9, the J gene TRBJ2-2. The CDR3 length is 14 residues, termini included. Looked up from germline, CDR1 is SGDLS and CDR2 is YYNGEE. The CDR3 here is CASSKTTNTGERMS.

This clonotype was detected only a few times. Here the CDR3 reads CASSRSGRVWAMAREQYF. CDR3 DNA sequence: TGTGCCAGCAGTCGAAGCGGGAGGGTCTGGGCTATGGCGCGGGAGCAGTACTTC. This chain uses TRBV6-6 with TRBJ2-7; TRBD2 agrees at 10 bases. V lost 5 bases, J lost 7 bases, and 20 bases stayed unmatched. There are 18 residues in the CDR3. The germline V gene has CDR1 MNHNY and CDR2 SVGAGI (reference sequence).

This clonotype was picked up many times. This chain uses TRBV7-6 with TRBJ1-4; no reliable D call. Trimming stripped 2 bases from V and 7 bases from J, with 11 bases between. This CDR3 has 14 amino acids. Per the germline V gene, CDR1 is SGHVS and CDR2 is FNYEAQ. CDR3 in amino acids: CASSLRPGSEKLFF. The CDR3 DNA reads TGTGCCAGCAGCTTACGTCCTGGGAGTGAAAAACTGTTTTTT.

This CDR3 is CASSSHSLRSTGYSGANVLTF. CDR3 in DNA: TGTGCCAGCAGCTCACACTCCTTACGCTCAACAGGATACTCTGGGGCCAACGTCCTGACTTTC. The rearrangement joins TRBV7-3 to TRBJ2-6, with D perhaps matching TRBD1 (5 bases). The CDR3 length is 21 residues. The germline V gene has CDR1 SGHTA and CDR2 FQGTGA. The V end was cut by 4 bases, the J end by 0 bases, with 25 bases between.

This clonotype was detected many times. V and J are TRBV9 and TRBJ2-7; 11 nucleotides match TRBD2. The length of the CDR3 is 15 residues. Germline CDR1 reads SGDLS; CDR2 reads YYNGEE. V lost 3 bases, J lost 2 bases, and 4 bases stayed unmatched. Written as DNA, the CDR3 is TGTGCCAGCAGCGCCGGGACTAGCGGAACCTACGAGCAGTACTTC. Amino acid sequence: CASSAGTSGTYEQYF. The full variable domain, rest sourced from reference TRBV9 and TRBJ2-7, is DSGVTQTPKHLITATGQRVTLRCSPRSGDLSVYWYQQSLDQGLQFLIQYYNGEERAKGNILERFSAQQFPDLHSELNLSSLELGDSALYFCASSAGTSGTYEQYFGPGTRLTVT.

The CDR3 region is CASSLRQLGDTQYF. Written as DNA, the CDR3 is TGTGCCAGCAGCTTACGTCAGCTCGGAGATACGCAGTATTTT. The genes are TRBV7-3 and TRBJ2-3; no clear D. V was shortened by 2 bases and J by 5 bases, with 11 bases between the two germline ends. Germline CDR1 is SGHTA and CDR2 is FQGTGA. The CDR3 is made up of 14 amino acids.

This clonotype was detected many times. The gene calls are TRBV3-1 and TRBJ2-2, with a tentative D call TRBD2 (6 bases). The length of the CDR3 is 12 residues. The V gene lost 6 bases and the J gene lost 4 bases, with 6 bases spanning the gap. CDR1 is LGHDT and CDR2 is YNNKEL in the germline V gene (reference sequence). DNA of the CDR3: TGTGCCAGCAGGCGGGGCACCGGGGAGCTGTTTTTT. Its translation: CASRRGTGELFF.

This clonotype has a handful of counts. The chain employs TRBV7-8 and TRBJ2-3; 7 bases map to TRBD2. J was trimmed by 5 bases and V by 1 base; bases with no gene match: 12. Germline V gives CDR1 SGHVS, CDR2 FQNEAQ. The CDR3 length is 17 residues. For the CDR3, the DNA is TGTGCCAGCAGCTTAGGGGGCCTAGCGGAGAGGGGAGATACGCAGTATTTT. Residues: CASSLGGLAERGDTQYF.

This clonotype was detected many times. This chain connects TRBV7-2 to TRBJ2-3, with 7 bases fitting TRBD1. The V gene's germline CDR1 is SGHTA and CDR2 FQGNSA. CDR3 size: 16 residues. V lost 6 bases, J lost 3 bases, and 12 bases stayed unmatched. CDR3 nucleotides: TGTGCCAGCAGACCAAGACAGGGCAGAGAAACAGATACGCAGTATTTT. As protein: CASRPRQGRETDTQYF.

V is TRBV20-1 and J is TRBJ1-6; 7 nucleotides align to TRBD1. The CDR3 extends over 14 amino acids. J lost 10 bases, V lost 3 bases, and 9 bases had no gene match. The V gene's germline CDR1 is DFQATT and CDR2 SNEGSKA (reference sequence). The CDR3 sequence: CSASPGQRDSPLHF. The CDR3, as DNA: TGCAGTGCTAGCCCGGGACAGAGGGACTCACCCCTCCACTTT.

There are many counts of this clonotype. This chain connects TRBV5-6 to TRBJ1-3; D is ambiguous. The CDR3 has 15 amino acids. The V and J ends lost 4 bases and 3 bases respectively, with 14 bases between them. Germline V gives CDR1 SGHDT, CDR2 YYEEEE. CDR3 sequence reads: CASSRPAVGGNTIYF. CDR3 nucleotide sequence: TGTGCCAGCAGCCGCCCCGCGGTAGGTGGAAACACCATATATTTT.

This clonotype was observed a few times. V and J are TRBV20-1 and TRBJ2-3; 7 positions agree with TRBD2. CDR3 length: 16 amino acids. Germline values: CDR1 DFQATT, CDR2 SNEGSKA (reference sequence). Germline trimming cut 6 bases from V and 5 bases from J; bases unmatched to any gene: 17. The CDR3 is CSAGPGGTGPRDTQYF. The CDR3 DNA reads as TGCAGTGCCGGCCCCGGGGGGACTGGGCCTCGAGATACGCAGTATTTT.